Detailed here is one T cell receptor beta chain. No count is given, but going by its frequency this clonotype is large (0.1 to 1%). The antigen this receptor binds is unknown. The library was generated by 10x single-cell sequencing. Profiling of CSF cells was done with 10X Genomics single-cell V(D)J and 5' gene-expression libraries. An Illumina NextSeq550 was used to sequence CSF single-cell TCR libraries. For the original study's pipeline: V(D)J reads were aligned to the vdj-GRCh38 alts ensemble 2.0.0 reference and processed with the Cell Ranger vdj pipeline. A clonotype was defined as a group of cell barcodes sharing the same set of productive CDR3 nucleotide sequences. To link clonality with transcriptional profiles, clonotype information was incorporated into Seurat v3.0 gene-expression metadata. Exclusion was applied to CSF cells with more than 1,800 genes, more than 7,500 UMIs or more than 10% mitochondrial reads. CDR3-beta sequences were compared against VDJdb to identify TCRs with known antigen specificity. Network analysis of clone sharing used the R package qgraph and included only TCRs with complete alpha and beta chains. The reads underwent TCRdb reprocessing, giving one record for each CDR3 protein sequence and no DNA. These V and J calls derive from TCRdb rather than the authors' analysis. This sample's clone table shows just over 350 distinct CDR3 sequences. Roughly 35% of the sample comes from the top ten.

This sample is part of a study of CD8 T cells in cerebrospinal fluid in Alzheimer's disease (dated by TCRdb to 2018 to 2021). Concerning the study at large: The study assessed CSF T cell clonal expansion with two single-cell approaches: plate-based nested PCR sequencing and droplet-based sequencing. The study tested whether clonally expanded T cells were present in cerebrospinal fluid from healthy elderly individuals and from patients with neurodegenerative disease. The droplet-based CSF comparison of patients and controls included some 10 healthy controls (just under 11,000 cells) and some 10 patients with MCI or Alzheimer's disease (10,391 cells). The CSF gene-expression analysis, which included patients with Parkinson's disease, covered a total of about 24 samples.

Spanning cysteine to phenylalanine, the CDR3 consists of 13 amino acids. No DNA has been recorded. Acute infectious disease was absent in all participants, and all participants were in good physical condition. Neurodegeneration in patients was confirmed with biomarkers including neurofilament, amyloid-beta and tau. For droplet-based sequencing, live CSF cells were sorted with a live/dead marker. CSF was obtained by lumbar puncture, and immune cells were pelleted by centrifugation at 300g. CSF samples were inspected for red blood cells, and any blood-contaminated sample was excluded. CSF cells were cryopreserved in freezing medium, frozen overnight at -80 °C, and then stored in liquid nitrogen. CSF samples were stored for less than six months before analysis. General study outcomes and caveats: Only samples with detectable clones went into the overall clonality comparison: some 11 healthy, 5 MCI, 5 AD, and 6 PD. Finding EBV-specific TCRs in CSF, the authors cautioned, does not establish a causal link between EBV and Alzheimer's disease. The largest CSF clone made up a higher percentage of TCRs in patients with MCI or Alzheimer's disease than in controls. The EBV-specific clones were neither the most highly expanded clones nor enriched among patients. When data were pooled, most of the 6 Alzheimer's patients but only 1 of 10 healthy subjects had a highly expanded clone, defined as at least 3% of TCRs.

The chain joins TRBV12-3 or TRBV12-4 to TRBJ2-1; TCRdb gives TRBD1 as the D gene, but with no DNA this cannot be confirmed. This sequence was found in a human donor with mild cognitive impairment. Sample: cerebrospinal fluid. The CDR3 loop reads CASSPRDYNEQFF.